This T cell receptor beta chain was sequenced for a study of CD8 T cells in ankylosing spondylitis. MiXCR, applied by TCRdb to the 5' RACE reads, yields one record per CDR3 protein. The data contain 250,000 to 350,000 distinct CDR3 sequences, about a fifth of them seen just once; the ten biggest clones take up 3% to 4%. Ten or more counts support this clonotype. Trimming removed 6 bases from V and 1 base from J, with 16 bases in between. CDR1 MNHEY and CDR2 SVGEGT come from the germline V gene. The CDR3 sequence is 16 residues long. The rearrangement uses TRBV6-2 or TRBV6-3 and TRBJ2-1; tentatively, D is TRBD2 (6 bases). The receptor comes from a female donor with ankylosing spondylitis or in good health (not recorded which). Sequencing was carried out using blood, either unsorted or a sorted T cell fraction (not recorded which). CDR3 region: CASSHPSGGSYNEQFF. CDR3 DNA: TGTGCCAGCAGCCATCCCTCTGGGGGGTCCTACAATGAGCAGTTCTTC.